This T cell receptor (beta chain) was found in a study of CXCR3-negative and CXCR3-positive naive CD8 T cells. Overall study results and limits: Each naive subset displayed comparably high diversity, whereas memory CD8+ cells displayed much lower diversity.

The CDR3 contains 11 residues. Germline CDR1 is MGHDK and CDR2 is SYGVNS. A CD45RO-CCR7+CD27+CD95- phenotype identified naive CD8+ T cells. 5' RACE with UMI labels generated the TRB cDNA libraries. Following a re-call of the 5' RACE reads, TCRdb has one entry per CDR3 protein and lacks DNA. The sample includes about 130,000 distinct CDR3 sequences. As to this clonotype: As yet, its antigen is unknown.

The chain employs TRBV25-1 and TRBJ2-5; TCRdb names TRBD1, which stays unverified in the absence of DNA. This TCR came from a human donor in good health. Some clones in this sample may be carry-over from other donors' samples. Sample: naive CXCR3- CD8+ T cells from blood. Subset specified: CD45RO-CCR7+CD27+CD95- naive CD8+ T cells lacking CXCR3 (TNR3-). CDR3 sequence reads: CASSEGGAPYF.